The 9 T cell receptor beta chains below were found in one sample sequenced in a study of T cell repertoires in cytomegalovirus infection. No antigen has been identified for these receptors. TCRdb itself ran the reads through MiXCR, one entry per CDR3 protein. The repertoire consists of about 130,000 distinct CDR3 sequences, with 30% to 40% occurring once and the leading ten covering about 56%. The specimen comprised CD8+ T cells from cultured PBMCs, sampled from culture after CMV antigen stimulation. The receptors were sampled from a human donor in good health (CMV status not recorded). Some clones in this sample may be carry-over from other donors' samples.

There are a few counts of this clonotype. The chain recombines TRBV2 with TRBJ1-2; TRBD1 is a possible D gene (6 bases). V lost 6 bases and J 0 bases, leaving 11 bases between the germline ends. Germline CDR1 is SNHLY and CDR2 is FYNNEI. This CDR3 is built from 14 residues. CDR3 amino acids: CASRADRTNYGYTF. DNA for the CDR3: TGTGCCAGCAGGGCTGACAGGACTAACTATGGCTACACCTTC.

Details on this clonotype: A read error may produce the germline difference seen at one junction end. This chain links TRBV20-1 with TRBJ2-1; TRBD2 matches at 8 bases. The germline CDR1 and CDR2 sequences are DFQATT and SNEGSKA (reference sequence). The CDR3 has 15 amino acids. The CDR3 DNA reads TGCAGTGCTAGATCCGGCAGCGGGGGATCAAATGGGCAGTTCTTC. Translated: CSARSGSGGSNGQFF.

The chain employs TRBV28 and TRBJ2-5, with TRBD2 matching over 9 bases. Trimming cost V 5 bases and J 5 bases; bases outside gene matches: 9. This CDR3 has 15 amino acids. Germline assignment: CDR1 MDHEN and CDR2 SYDVKM. The CDR3 here is CASSPLSGGGETQYF. As DNA, the CDR3 is TGTGCCAGCAGTCCCCTTAGCGGGGGTGGGGAGACCCAGTACTTC. The complete variable domain, with remaining parts taken from reference TRBV28 and TRBJ2-5, reads DVKVTQSSRYLVKRTGEKVFLECVQDMDHENMFWYRQDPGLGLRLIYFSYDVKMKEKGDIPEGYSVSREKKERFSLILESASTNQTSMYLCASSPLSGGGETQYFGPGTRLLVL.

In its sample, this clonotype was seen once. The V and J genes are TRBV5-6 and TRBJ1-1, with 7 bases lining up with TRBD1. The germline V gene has CDR1 SGHDT and CDR2 YYEEEE. This CDR3 spans 14 amino acids. The J segment lost 0 bases and the V segment lost 3 bases, leaving 2 bases of the junction unmatched. The CDR3 region has the DNA TGTGCCAGCAGCTGGGGACAGATGAACACTGAAGCTTTCTTT. Protein sequence: CASSWGQMNTEAFF. The whole variable domain, remainder taken from reference TRBV5-6 and TRBJ1-1, is DAGVTQSPTHLIKTRGQQVTLRCSPKSGHDTVSWYQQALGQGPQFIFQYYEEEERQRGNFPDRFSGHQFPNYSSELNVNALLLGDSALYLCASSWGQMNTEAFFGQGTRLTVV.

The chain carries TRBV7-2 and TRBJ1-2, with TRBD1 identical over 8 bases. V lost 3 bases, J lost 7 bases, and 7 bases stayed unmatched. The germline V gene encodes CDR1 SGHTA and CDR2 FQGNSA. The CDR3 is 14 residues long. The CDR3 DNA is TGTGCCAGCAGCTTCACAGGGGGGATAGGTGGCTACACCTTC. Translating it yields CASSFTGGIGGYTF. The whole variable domain, remainder taken from reference TRBV7-2 and TRBJ1-2, is GAGVSQSPSNKVTEKGKDVELRCDPISGHTALYWYRQSLGQGLEFLIYFQGNSAPDKSGLPSDRFSAERTGGSVSTLTIQRTQQEDSAVYLCASSFTGGIGGYTFGSGTRLTVV.

The chain has TRBV19 and TRBJ1-5, with a weak D call TRBD1 (6 bases). The CDR3 length is 12 residues. Germline V gives CDR1 LNHDA, CDR2 SQIVND (reference sequence). V dropped 9 bases and J dropped 4 bases, with 10 bases sitting between them. In DNA form, the CDR3 reads TGTGCCAGCAGAACAGGGAATCAGCCCCAGCATTTT. Protein sequence: CASRTGNQPQHF.

In this sample, this clonotype turned up many times. The CDR3 reads CASSYRGGADEQFF. The CDR3 coding sequence is TGTGCCAGCAGTTATCGGGGGGGGGCGGATGAGCAGTTCTTC. The J gene is TRBJ2-1, the V gene TRBV12-3 or TRBV12-4, with 8 bases lining up with TRBD2. Unmatched junction bases numbered 7, after V lost 4 bases and J lost 8 bases. The CDR3 runs 14 residues.

This clonotype turned up a few times. The chain joins TRBV7-9 to TRBJ1-3; D is ambiguous. CDR3 size: 11 residues. Germline CDR1 SEHNR, CDR2 FQNEAQ (reference sequence). Trimming left V 4 bases short and J 4 bases short, with 2 bases between. CDR3 in amino acids: CASSSGNTIYF. CDR3 nucleotides: TGTGCCAGCAGCTCCGGAAACACCATATATTTT. The whole variable domain, remainder taken from reference TRBV7-9 and TRBJ1-3, is DTGVSQNPRHKITKRGQNVTFRCDPISEHNRLYWYRQTLGQGPEFLTYFQNEAQLEKSRLLSDRFSAERPKGSFSTLEIQRTEQGDSAMYLCASSSGNTIYFGEGSWLTVV.

The table lists this clonotype with a few counts. The V call is TRBV11-2, the J call TRBJ2-5, with no clear D. The CDR3 consists of 11 residues. Germline CDR1 and CDR2: SGHAT and FQNNGV. Trimming removed 5 bases at V and 7 bases at J, with 8 bases between. CDR3 DNA sequence: TGTGCCAGCAGCCCAGATGGGACCCAGTACTTC. Translating gives CASSPDGTQYF.